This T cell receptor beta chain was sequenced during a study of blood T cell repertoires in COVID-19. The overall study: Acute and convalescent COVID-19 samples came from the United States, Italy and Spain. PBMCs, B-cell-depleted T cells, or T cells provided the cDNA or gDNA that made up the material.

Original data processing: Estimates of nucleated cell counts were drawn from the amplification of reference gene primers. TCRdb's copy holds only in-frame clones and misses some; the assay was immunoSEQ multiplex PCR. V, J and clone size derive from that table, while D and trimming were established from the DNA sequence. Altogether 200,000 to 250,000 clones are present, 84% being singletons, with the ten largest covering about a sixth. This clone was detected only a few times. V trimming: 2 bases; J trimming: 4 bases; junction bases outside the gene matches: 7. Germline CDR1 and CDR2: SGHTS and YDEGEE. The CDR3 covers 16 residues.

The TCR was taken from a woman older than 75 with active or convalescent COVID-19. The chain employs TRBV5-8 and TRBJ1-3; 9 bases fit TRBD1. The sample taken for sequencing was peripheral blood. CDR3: CASSLQGASRGNTIYF. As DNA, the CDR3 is TGTGCCAGCAGCTTACAGGGGGCATCGAGAGGAAACACCATATATTTT.